This T cell receptor beta chain originates from a study of CD8 T cells in ankylosing spondylitis. The study, taken as a whole, reports: There was a TCR beta motif, made of several highly homologous variants, that appeared characteristic of ankylosing spondylitis blood. Researchers report that disease-linked clones proved CD8+ and relatively rare in peripheral blood. Significantly higher representation of disease-linked clones was reported for matched ankylosing spondylitis synovial fluid.

For TCR beta, libraries came from quantitative 5'-RACE with molecular barcodes. MiXCR was run by TCRdb on the 5' RACE reads, yielding one entry per CDR3 protein. The sample has around 220,000 distinct CDR3 sequences, around 16% seen once. This clonotype has a handful of counts. Its cognate antigen is unknown. Germline CDR1 reads SGHRS; CDR2 reads YFSETQ. The CDR3 extends over 12 amino acids. V was clipped by 4 bases and J by 4 bases, with 8 bases between them. The sample taken for sequencing was blood, either unsorted or a sorted T cell fraction (not recorded which). The chain combines TRBV5-1 with TRBJ2-5; D might be TRBD2 (5 bases). This TCR came from a male donor with ankylosing spondylitis. CDR3 sequence (DNA): TGCGCCAGCAGCGGGGAGTTAGAGACCCAGTACTTC. Its protein is CASSGELETQYF.